Following are 23 T cell receptor beta chains from one sample sequenced in a study of control samples from healthy donors and cancer patients. The repertoire was sequenced with immunoSEQ multiplex PCR; TCRdb's copy has only in-frame clones and lacks some. The sample records about 140,000 clones, roughly nine tenths being singletons. The sample taken for sequencing was blood. The receptor set was obtained from a young man in good health.

V usage is TRBV25-1 and J usage is TRBJ1-2; D perhaps matches TRBD1 (5 bases). From germline, CDR1 is MGHDK and CDR2 SYGVNS. V dropped 4 bases and J dropped 5 bases, with 17 bases sitting between them. This CDR3 is 15 amino acids long. Here the CDR3 reads CASSVGTSGEYGYTF. CDR3 DNA: TGTGCCAGCAGTGTCGGGACTTCCGGGGAGTATGGCTACACCTTC.

The rearrangement joins TRBV9 to TRBJ1-5, with D unresolved. This CDR3 is built from 15 residues. V dropped 1 base and J dropped 0 bases, with 8 bases sitting between them. Per germline, CDR1 SGDLS and CDR2 YYNGEE. The CDR3 DNA is TGTGCCAGCAGCGTAACGGGAGATAGCAATCAGCCCCAGCATTTT. Translated, it gives CASSVTGDSNQPQHF.

In DNA form, the CDR3 reads TGCGCCAGCAGCTATTACGTCGGGAACACTGAAGCTTTCTTT. This translates into CASSYYVGNTEAFF. The genes are TRBV4-1 and TRBJ1-1; no reliable D call. The length of the CDR3 is 14 residues. Germline V gene lookup returns CDR1 MGHRA and CDR2 YSYEKL. Trimming took 5 bases from V and 1 from J, leaving 11 bases between them.

This chain connects TRBV6-5 to TRBJ1-1; perhaps TRBD1 as D (5 bases). CDR1 is MNHEY, CDR2 SVGAGI, per germline. This CDR3 contains 13 residues. Trimming pared 7 bases from V and 3 bases from J, leaving 12 bases between. The CDR3 loop reads CASTLGLYTEAFF. The DNA for the CDR3 is TGTGCCAGCACACTGGGACTCTACACTGAAGCTTTCTTT.

This chain uses TRBV5-1 with TRBJ2-7; no definite D call. The ends were cut back, 4 bases at V and 5 bases at J, with 10 bases in the middle. CDR1 is SGHRS and CDR2 is YFSETQ in the germline V gene. The CDR3 sequence is 12 residues long. CDR3 residues: CASSLGRNEQYF. CDR3 coding DNA: TGCGCCAGCAGCCTAGGACGCAACGAGCAGTACTTC.

This chain connects TRBV19 to TRBJ1-5; no firm D call. Germline CDR1 reads LNHDA; CDR2 reads SQIVND (reference sequence). The V gene lost 6 bases and the J gene lost 0 bases, with 12 bases spanning the gap. This CDR3 is built from 15 residues. For the CDR3, the DNA is TGTGCCAGTAGGGGAACAGCTTATAGCAATCAGCCCCAGCATTTT. Its translation is CASRGTAYSNQPQHF.

The chain has TRBV6-2 or TRBV6-3 and TRBJ1-5; D unclear. The germline CDR1 and CDR2 sequences are MNHEY and SVGEGT. The CDR3 contains 17 residues. Trimming took 0 bases from V and 4 from J, leaving 16 bases between them. CDR3 loop: CASSYSTLPPFNQPQHF. CDR3 coding DNA: TGTGCCAGCAGTTACTCGACCTTACCACCATTTAATCAGCCCCAGCATTTT.

The chain carries TRBV6-1 and TRBJ2-7, with 8 bases matching TRBD1. Unmatched junction bases numbered 2, after V lost 1 base and J lost 0 bases. Germline CDR1 and CDR2: MNHNS and SASEGT. CDR3 size: 15 residues. The DNA for the CDR3 is TGTGCCAGCAGTGAAGGACAGGGGAGCTCCTACGAGCAGTACTTC. It specifies CASSEGQGSSYEQYF.

The chain uses TRBV21-1 and TRBJ1-1; the table calls TRBD1, which could not be checked here. TRBV21-1 is a listed pseudogene. The CDR3 spans 13 residues. The DNA of the CDR3 is TGTGCCAGCAGCCCTCGGACAGGTACTGAAGCTTTCTTT. This gives the protein CASSPRTGTEAFF.

The CDR3 loop is CASSLERNQPQHF. CDR3 nucleotide sequence: TGTGCCAGCAGTTTAGAGCGAAATCAGCCCCAGCATTTT. The chain is built from TRBV27 and TRBJ1-5, with D uncertain. With 2 bases removed from V and 4 bases from J, the gap between germline ends came to 6 bases. The CDR3 runs 13 residues. Germline V lookup: CDR1 MNHEY, CDR2 SMNVEV (reference sequence).

This chain joins TRBV30 and TRBJ1-4; D possibly corresponds to TRBD1 (6 bases). Germline CDR1 and CDR2: GTSNPN and SVGIG (reference sequence). The CDR3 spans 16 residues. The V gene lost 2 bases and the J gene lost 4 bases, with 17 bases spanning the gap. The CDR3 loop is CAWSSGTRSRNEKLFF. CDR3 sequence (DNA): TGTGCCTGGAGTTCCGGGACACGAAGCCGTAATGAAAAACTGTTTTTT.

V is TRBV20-1 and J is TRBJ2-7, with 10 bases that match TRBD2. Trimming took 3 bases from V and 6 from J; bases not matched to a gene: 5. The CDR3 extends over 13 amino acids. Germline V gene sequence: CDR1 DFQATT, CDR2 SNEGSKA (reference sequence). The CDR3: CSASKAGGREQYF. The CDR3 bases are TGCAGTGCTAGTAAAGCGGGGGGGCGCGAGCAGTACTTC.

This clone was observed a few times. The gene calls are TRBV10-3 and TRBJ1-3; D is possibly TRBD1 (6 bases). Per germline, CDR1 ENHRY and CDR2 SYGVKD. V dropped 4 bases and J dropped 4 bases, with 11 bases sitting between them. There are 14 residues in the CDR3. CDR3 amino acids: CAISAGVRGNTIYF. The CDR3 DNA sequence: TGTGCCATCAGTGCAGGGGTTCGGGGAAACACCATATATTTT.

This chain connects TRBV27 to TRBJ2-2, with 9 positions matching TRBD1. J was trimmed by 7 bases and V by 4 bases; bases with no gene match: 4. The germline V gene encodes CDR1 MNHEY and CDR2 SMNVEV (reference sequence). The CDR3 runs to 14 residues. The CDR3 DNA follows: TGTGCCAGCAGTTCGACAGGGGGGGGCGGGGAGCTGTTTTTT. This gives the protein CASSSTGGGGELFF.

The gene calls are TRBV7-9 and TRBJ1-1, with 7 nucleotides matching TRBD1. The V and J ends lost 5 bases and 1 base, in that order; junction bases with no gene match: 4. This CDR3 region has 14 residues. Germline CDR1 is SEHNR and CDR2 is FQNEAQ (reference sequence). CDR3 nucleotides: TGTGCCAGCAGCAGAGACAGGGCGAACACTGAAGCTTTCTTT. Its translation is CASSRDRANTEAFF.

This chain links TRBV30 with TRBJ1-4, with 7 bases fitting TRBD1. The CDR3 is 14 amino acids. Germline CDR1 GTSNPN, CDR2 SVGIG (reference sequence). With 7 bases clipped from V and 4 bases from J, the junction kept 9 bases outside the gene matches. CDR3 amino acids: CASTRQGFNEKLFF. CDR3 in DNA: TGTGCCTCCACGAGACAGGGATTTAATGAAAAACTGTTTTTT.

The rearrangement joins TRBV7-7 to TRBJ2-5; D possibly corresponds to TRBD2 (6 bases). CDR3 length: 15 amino acids. Germline V gene sequence: CDR1 SSHAT, CDR2 FNYEAQ (reference sequence). V was shortened by 2 bases and J by 0 bases, with 10 bases between the two germline ends. The CDR3: CASSLNGGDQETQYF. The CDR3 coding sequence is TGTGCCAGCAGCTTAAATGGCGGGGACCAAGAGACCCAGTACTTC.

In nucleotides, the CDR3 is TGTGCCTGGAGGGGAACGGACAGGAACTATGGCTACACCTTC. Translating gives CAWRGTDRNYGYTF. The chain joins TRBV30 to TRBJ1-2; 7 nucleotides match TRBD1. The ends lost 3 bases at V and 2 bases at J; junction bases unmatched: 6. The CDR3 runs 14 residues. Germline V lookup: CDR1 GTSNPN, CDR2 SVGIG (reference sequence).

The V call is TRBV19, the J call TRBJ2-1; 10 nucleotides match TRBD1. V dropped 6 bases and J dropped 9; count of bases not matched to a gene: 14. This CDR3 has 16 residues. The germline CDR1 and CDR2 sequences are LNHDA and SQIVND (reference sequence). Written as DNA, the CDR3 is TGTGCCAGTAGCCAAGCGCCTCCGGGACAGGGGACTGAGCAGTTCTTC. Translated, it gives CASSQAPPGQGTEQFF. Together with reference TRBV19 and TRBJ2-1, the CDR3 gives the full variable domain: DGGITQSPKYLFRKEGQNVTLSCEQNLNHDAMYWYRQDPGQGLRLIYYSQIVNDFQKGDIAEGYSVSREKKESFPLTVTSAQKNPTAFYLCASSQAPPGQGTEQFFGPGTRLTVL.

The genes are TRBV28 and TRBJ1-2; D not certain. This CDR3 has 13 residues. Per germline, CDR1 MDHEN and CDR2 SYDVKM. V was cut by 6 bases and J by 2 bases, with 10 bases left in between. Here the CDR3 reads CASRPGLNYGYTF. CDR3 coding DNA: TGTGCCAGCAGACCGGGCCTAAACTATGGCTACACCTTC.

This clone has only one observation. The gene calls are TRBV5-6 and TRBJ2-2; D tentatively fits TRBD1 or TRBD2 (6 bases each). The ends were cut back, 4 bases at V and 5 bases at J, with 18 bases in the middle. The germline V gene has CDR1 SGHDT and CDR2 YYEEEE. The CDR3 contains 16 residues. DNA for the CDR3: TGTGCCAGCAGCCCCTTAGGGGGAGGTTGGACCGGGGAGCTGTTTTTT. Translating gives CASSPLGGGWTGELFF.

V gene TRBV7-9 combines with J gene TRBJ2-4; 11 nucleotides agree with TRBD1. CDR1 is SEHNR, CDR2 FQNEAQ, per germline (reference sequence). CDR3 length: 16 residues. The trim removed 3 bases at V and 2 bases at J, leaving 3 bases unmatched. The CDR3 here is CASSLDRGLTKNIQYF. The DNA for the CDR3 is TGTGCCAGCAGCTTGGACAGGGGGCTAACCAAAAACATTCAGTACTTC.

This chain uses TRBV7-9 with TRBJ1-4, with TRBD1 as a possible D gene (6 bases). Trimming shortened V by 4 bases and J by 3 bases, and 12 bases separated the two germline ends. Germline CDR1 reads SEHNR; CDR2 reads FQNEAQ (reference sequence). The CDR3 consists of 15 residues. In nucleotides, the CDR3 is TGTGCCAGCAGCTCCGCGACAGGTTCTAATGAAAAACTGTTTTTT. It is translated as CASSSATGSNEKLFF.